The entry below gives a single T cell receptor (beta chain) sequence along with its context. Its antigen is currently unknown. Time point described: week 3, after first cycle of checkpoint inhibitor. This table comes from immunoSEQ multiplex PCR, and its TCRdb copy is limited to in-frame clones, with some not included. The repertoire holds about 8,200 clones, with 88% as singletons. This specimen belongs to a study of blood T cell dynamics during melanoma immunotherapy. Study at large: Standard first-line treatment here was pembrolizumab or nivolumab plus ipilimumab in metastatic melanoma. Findings of the study overall: Unlike progressors, later disease-control patients had W3 repertoires gaining clonality or diversity. It remained unknown if the driving T cell clones were melanoma-specific.

CDR3 length: 11 amino acids. Germline V gives CDR1 GTSNPN, CDR2 SVGIG (reference sequence). Trimming cost V 4 bases and J 1 base, with 4 bases left between them. This receptor was identified in a human donor with melanoma. The sequencing here drew on blood, taken from a patient treated with checkpoint blockade. This rearrangement joins TRBV30 to TRBJ1-1; D gene uncertain. The CDR3 sequence is CAWTKNTEAFF. The CDR3 bases are TGTGCCTGGACTAAGAACACTGAAGCTTTCTTT.